This T cell receptor (beta chain) was observed in a study of blood T cell repertoires in COVID-19 (dated by TCRdb to the early 2020s). A note on the overall study: The collaborator samples originated in the United States, Italy and Spain and spanned the acute and convalescent phases of COVID-19. The prospective study material was composed of cDNA or gDNA derived from T cells, B-cell-depleted T cells, or PBMCs. Subjects who had been exposed to COVID-19, were actively infected with it, or had recovered from it provided the deeply sampled blood TCRbeta repertoires that made up the dataset. The repertoires were made available in a free public database intended to serve as a resource for research on the immune response to SARS-CoV-2. The samples were drawn from two sources: the first 160 participants of the ongoing ImmuneRACE study, and 1,000 to 1,500 subjects contributed by 6 global collaborators. Sample metadata almost always included a de-identified subject ID, COVID-19 status, age in years and sex. Where available, HLA class I and class II types were taken from metadata supplied by the sample provider and were not determined by assay-based typing.

Remarks on this clone: Its antigen target is currently unknown. It has no much larger one-base neighbor in the sample; base qualities were not kept.

The paper's findings and limits, for the study overall: The amount of clinical and demographic metadata varied by source and participant and was provided uncurated.

Collaborating institutions collected whole blood in K2EDTA tubes following their own protocols. For TCRbeta analysis, collaborator samples were shipped as frozen whole blood, as isolated PBMCs, or as DNA extracted from either sample type. Including cysteine and phenylalanine, the CDR3 has 14 amino acids. Just the 42-base CDR3 DNA is kept, in frame starting at base 1. Trimming at the junction amounts to 4 bases on V and 4 bases on J, and the germline ends lie 11 bases apart. CDR1 and CDR2, looked up from the germline V gene, are SGHRS and YFSETQ. TCRbeta CDR3 regions were amplified from genomic DNA by means of the immunoSEQ Assay, a bias-controlled multiplex PCR. On the authors' methods: The number of nucleated cells in each sample was estimated by amplification of reference gene primers within the assay. To quantify the absolute abundance of each unique TCRbeta CDR3 rearrangement, sequence reads were collapsed and filtered. For each sample, productive Simpson clonality was calculated by taking the square root of Simpson's diversity index across productive rearrangements. TCRdb retrieved this table from immuneACCESS and kept in-frame rearrangements only. Not all clones are present; in checked studies, unresolved V genes account for under half, and no reason is known for the remainder. That table furnishes V, J and clone size, whereas the DNA furnished D and trimming. The sample yields about 250,000 clones; approximately 82% were counted once. Roughly 8.7% of the sample is held by the ten biggest clonotypes.

The sequence joins TRBV5-1 to TRBJ2-2; the D gene is perhaps TRBD2, from 5 matching bases. The sequencing input was peripheral blood. This sequence originates from a man aged 35-49 years with active or convalescent COVID-19. The CDR3 is CASSVAGLTGELFF. At the DNA level, the sequence is TGCGCCAGCAGCGTTGCGGGCCTCACCGGGGAGCTGTTTTTT.